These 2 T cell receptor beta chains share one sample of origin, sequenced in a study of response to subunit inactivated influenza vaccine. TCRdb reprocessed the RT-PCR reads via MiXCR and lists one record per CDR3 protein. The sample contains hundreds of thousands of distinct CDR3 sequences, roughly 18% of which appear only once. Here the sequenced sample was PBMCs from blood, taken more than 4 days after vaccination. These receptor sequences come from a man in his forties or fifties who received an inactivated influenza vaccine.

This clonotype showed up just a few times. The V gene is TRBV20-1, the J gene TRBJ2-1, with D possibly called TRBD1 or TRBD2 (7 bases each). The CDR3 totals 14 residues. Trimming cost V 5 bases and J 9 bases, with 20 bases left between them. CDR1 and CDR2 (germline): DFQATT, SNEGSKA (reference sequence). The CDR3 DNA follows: TGCAGTGCTGACGGACTAGTCTGGGACAGTGAGCAGTTCTTC. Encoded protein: CSADGLVWDSEQFF.

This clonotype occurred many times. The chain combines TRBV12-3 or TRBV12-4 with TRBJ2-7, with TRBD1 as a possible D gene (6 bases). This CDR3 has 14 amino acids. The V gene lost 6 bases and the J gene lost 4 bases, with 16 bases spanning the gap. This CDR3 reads CASSWTASHYEQYF. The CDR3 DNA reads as TGTGCCAGCAGCTGGACAGCCTCTCATTACGAGCAGTACTTC.